This entry lists 7 T cell receptor beta chains sequenced from one sample in a study of spatial heterogeneity in lung cancer. As for time point: sample taken at primary tumor resection. The study's findings and limits: The study found that expanded intratumoral alpha and beta TCR counts tracked tumor mutation counts.

These TCRs' antigens remain unknown. TCRdb recomputed calls from the 5' RACE reads with MiXCR, one row per CDR3 protein. The data show 8,000 to 9,500 distinct CDR3 sequences, more than 4% seen once. The sample in question was lung tumor tissue, obtained at surgery. The receptors stem from a female donor with early-stage non-small cell lung cancer.

Ten or more counts support this clonotype. The J gene is TRBJ1-3, the V gene TRBV7-8, with 9 bases aligning to TRBD1. Germline lookup yields CDR1 SGHVS and CDR2 FQNEAQ. The CDR3 is made up of 16 amino acids. V gave up 4 bases and J gave up 3 bases; unmatched junction bases: 7. CDR3: CASSSTGTGIGNTIYF. CDR3 sequence (DNA): TGTGCCAGCAGCTCAACCGGGACAGGGATTGGAAACACCATATATTTT.

Many counts were recorded for this clonotype. A much bigger clone sits one base away, suggesting this may be a read error. V and J are TRBV10-2 and TRBJ1-2; the match to TRBD1 covers 7 bases. The CDR3 is made up of 13 amino acids. Germline V gene lookup returns CDR1 WSHSY and CDR2 SAAADI. DNA of the CDR3: TGCGCCAGCGCCGGACAGGTGTTGGAGGGCTACAACTTC. It translates to CASAGQVLEGYNF.

This clonotype was counted ten times or more. The genes are TRBV6-1 and TRBJ1-2; the D gene is possibly TRBD1 (5 bases). V dropped 10 bases and J dropped 6 bases, with 15 bases sitting between them. Germline-derived CDR1 and CDR2 are MNHNS and SASEGT. The CDR3 loop spans 12 amino acids. In nucleotides, the CDR3 is TGTGCCACCACCCCGGGGGAGAATGGCTACACCTTC. Translating gives CATTPGENGYTF.

Ten or more counts support this clonotype. This chain links TRBV20-1 with TRBJ2-3; 7 bases line up with TRBD2. CDR1 is DFQATT, CDR2 SNEGSKA, per germline (reference sequence). This CDR3 spans 15 amino acids. The J segment lost 2 bases and the V segment lost 3 bases, leaving 8 bases of the junction unmatched. The CDR3 DNA follows: TGCAGTGCTAGGGATGGGGGGAGGGCCACAGATACGCAGTATTTT. Translating it yields CSARDGGRATDTQYF.

This clonotype was recorded at least ten times. V gene TRBV9 combines with J gene TRBJ2-1; D uncertain. CDR1 is SGDLS, CDR2 YYNGEE, per germline. The CDR3 runs 13 residues. The V end lost 4 bases, the J end lost 8 bases, and 13 bases lay between the germline ends. The CDR3: CASSPAVRDEQFF. Here the CDR3 DNA reads TGTGCCAGCAGCCCTGCCGTTAGGGATGAGCAGTTCTTC.

By proportion, this clonotype is medium-sized. This sequence joins TRBV24-1 and TRBJ2-5, with 8 bases identical to TRBD1. The germline gives CDR1 KGHDR, CDR2 SFDVKD. CDR3 length: 14 residues. The V segment lost 3 bases and the J segment 4 bases; nucleotides outside the gene matches: 3. The CDR3 loop is CATSDVGTGETQYF. The DNA for the CDR3 is TGTGCCACCAGTGATGTCGGGACAGGAGAGACCCAGTACTTC.

The chain carries TRBV24-1 and TRBJ2-7; D ambiguous. Germline lookup yields CDR1 KGHDR and CDR2 SFDVKD. This CDR3 is 13 amino acids long. The germline V and J ends were trimmed by 5 bases and 1 base, with 8 bases remaining between them. The CDR3 bases are TGTGCCACCAGTGCACGTCATTCCTACGAGCAGTACTTC. Its translation: CATSARHSYEQYF.